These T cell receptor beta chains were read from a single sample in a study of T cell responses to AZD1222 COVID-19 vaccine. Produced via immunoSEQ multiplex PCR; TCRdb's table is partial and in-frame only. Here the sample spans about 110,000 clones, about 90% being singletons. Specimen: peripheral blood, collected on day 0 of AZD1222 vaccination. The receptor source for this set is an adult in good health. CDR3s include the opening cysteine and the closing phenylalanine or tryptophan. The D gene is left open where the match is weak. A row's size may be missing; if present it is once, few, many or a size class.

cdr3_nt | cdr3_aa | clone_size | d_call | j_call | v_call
TGTGCCAGCAGCCGACTAGCGCTCAGATACGAGCAGTACTTC | CASSRLALRYEQYF | - | TRBD2 | TRBJ2-7 | TRBV3-1/TRBV3-2
TGTGCCAGCAGCTTAGGAAGGGGTGTCGGGCAGACCGAGCAGTACTTC | CASSLGRGVGQTEQYF | - | - | TRBJ2-7 | TRBV7-2
TGCGCCAGCAGCTACACCAGGGCTTCTGGGGCCAACGTCCTGACTTTC | CASSYTRASGANVLTF | - | - | TRBJ2-6 | TRBV5-1
TGCAGCGTTGATACCTCTGGGGCTGGTGAGCAGTTCTTC | CSVDTSGAGEQFF | - | - | TRBJ2-1 | TRBV29-1
TGTGCCAGCAGTTCCCAGGACCACAGGGGGAACATTCAGTACTTC | CASSSQDHRGNIQYF | - | TRBD1 | TRBJ2-4 | TRBV6-5
TGTGCCAGCAGCCAAGGGGGCTATGGCTACACCTTC | CASSQGGYGYTF | - | - | TRBJ1-2 | TRBV3-1/TRBV3-2
TGTGCCAGCAGTTCCCCGGGGTCGAGCAATCAGCCCCAGCATTTT | CASSSPGSSNQPQHF | - | - | TRBJ1-5 | TRBV6-2/TRBV6-3
TGTGCCAGCACCTGCGGCGGAGGGATAGGGGAACCTGAAGCTTTCTTT | CASTCGGGIGEPEAFF | - | - | TRBJ1-1 | TRBV21-1
TGTGCCAGCAGCCTGGGACGGAGCTATGGCTACACCTTC | CASSLGRSYGYTF | once | - | TRBJ1-2 | TRBV6-5
TGTGCCAGCAGCCAAGGGGGCTTTCTAGGGATCACTAATCAGCCCCAGCATTTT | CASSQGGFLGITNQPQHF | - | TRBD1 | TRBJ1-5 | TRBV5-6
TGTGCCAGCAGCTTAGCGCGACAGGTAGCTAACTATGGCTACACCTTC | CASSLARQVANYGYTF | - | - | TRBJ1-2 | TRBV7-2
TGTGCCAGCTCCTTTGCTGAAAAACTGTTTTTT | CASSFAEKLFF | once | - | TRBJ1-4 | TRBV12-3/TRBV12-4
TGCGCCAGCAGCTTCCAACAGGGTCGGTACGAGCAGTACTTC | CASSFQQGRYEQYF | - | - | TRBJ2-7 | TRBV5-1
TGTGCCAGTAGTATAAGACAGGGTTCCTACGAGCAGTACTTC | CASSIRQGSYEQYF | - | TRBD1 | TRBJ2-7 | TRBV19
TGTGCCAGCAGCCCAAGATCCACGACGGACAGGGCACGAAACACCATATATTTT | CASSPRSTTDRARNTIYF | once | TRBD1 | TRBJ1-3 | TRBV11-2
TGCGCCAGCAGCCAAGCGGGTCGGAGAATGGGTGGCTACACCTTC | CASSQAGRRMGGYTF | - | - | TRBJ1-2 | TRBV4-3
TGTGCCAGCAGCTATAGCGGGGGGGCCACAGATACGCAGTATTTT | CASSYSGGATDTQYF | - | TRBD2 | TRBJ2-3 | TRBV6-5
TGTGCCAGCAGTGAAGACTCCCCTAGCACAGATACGCAGTATTTT | CASSEDSPSTDTQYF | - | - | TRBJ2-3 | TRBV2
TGTGCCAGCAAATTCGCGGGGGGATGGGATACGCAGTATTTT | CASKFAGGWDTQYF | - | TRBD2 | TRBJ2-3 | TRBV6-5
TGCGCCAGCAGCTTGGGGGTGGAGATCTCCTACGAGCAGTACTTC | CASSLGVEISYEQYF | - | - | TRBJ2-7 | TRBV5-1
TGTGCCAGCAGCCAAGGACAGATCTATAATTCACCCCTCCACTTT | CASSQGQIYNSPLHF | - | - | TRBJ1-6 | TRBV3-1/TRBV3-2
TGTGCCAGCAGCAACAGGGTATACGAGCAGTACTTC | CASSNRVYEQYF | - | - | TRBJ2-7 | TRBV6-2/TRBV6-3
TGTGCCAGCAGCTCCGGACCGACAGGGGCTAGCAATCAGCCCCAGCATTTT | CASSSGPTGASNQPQHF | once | TRBD1 | TRBJ1-5 | TRBV5-6
TGTGCCAGCAGCTTCGGGGTGGGGGAGACCCAGTACTTC | CASSFGVGETQYF | - | - | TRBJ2-5 | TRBV11-1
TGTGCCAGCAGCGCGTTGGGTCAGTCCTACGAGCAGTACTTC | CASSALGQSYEQYF | once | - | TRBJ2-7 | TRBV7-9
TGTGCCAGCAGAAATTCGGACAAAACCTACGAGCAGTACTTC | CASRNSDKTYEQYF | - | - | TRBJ2-7 | TRBV7-9
TGTGCCAGCAGTTACTGGAACAGTCCTAACACTGAAGCTTTCTTT | CASSYWNSPNTEAFF | few | - | TRBJ1-1 | TRBV6-5
TGTGCCAGCACCTATCGGACTAGTCCCAACAATGAGCAGTTCTTC | CASTYRTSPNNEQFF | once | TRBD2 | TRBJ2-1 | TRBV7-9
TGTGCCAGCAGCTGGACAGCTAATCAGCCCCAGCATTTT | CASSWTANQPQHF | - | - | TRBJ1-5 | TRBV7-9
TGTGCCAGCAACGATCTATCTGTTGGGGGGCCCTACGAGCAGTACTTC | CASNDLSVGGPYEQYF | - | - | TRBJ2-7 | TRBV13
TGCGCCAGCAGCTTGCCGGACACTGAAGCTTTCTTT | CASSLPDTEAFF | - | - | TRBJ1-1 | TRBV5-1
TGTGCCAGCAGTCGGGACATCCCAGGACACGAGCAGTACTTC | CASSRDIPGHEQYF | - | - | TRBJ2-7 | TRBV7-2
TGTGCCAGCAAACGTGGGACAGGGCTCAATCAGCCCCAGCATTTT | CASKRGTGLNQPQHF | - | TRBD1 | TRBJ1-5 | TRBV27
TGTGCCAGCTCACCATCAGGGCTCTCTGGAAACACCATATATTTT | CASSPSGLSGNTIYF | - | - | TRBJ1-3 | TRBV18
TGCAGCGTTGAAGTAGGCAAAGCTTTCTTT | CSVEVGKAFF | - | - | TRBJ1-1 | TRBV29-1
TGTGCCAGCAGCTACACAGGAGATACGCAGTATTTT | CASSYTGDTQYF | - | - | TRBJ2-3 | TRBV7-9
TGTGCCAGTAGCCCGGGACCTAGCACAGATACGCAGTATTTT | CASSPGPSTDTQYF | - | - | TRBJ2-3 | TRBV19
TGCGCCAGCAGCCCAACCTCACTAGCGAATACGCAGTATTTT | CASSPTSLANTQYF | - | TRBD2 | TRBJ2-3 | TRBV4-1
TGTGCCAGCAAGTTCACAGGGGGAGCCTACGAGCAGTACTTC | CASKFTGGAYEQYF | - | TRBD1 | TRBJ2-7 | TRBV2
TGTGCCAGCAACTTAGGGACAGGGGGGTACAATGAGCAGTTCTTC | CASNLGTGGYNEQFF | once | TRBD1 | TRBJ2-1 | TRBV11-3
TGTGCCAGCAGTTACGGGTGGAGGGACGCAAACTATGGCTACACCTTC | CASSYGWRDANYGYTF | - | - | TRBJ1-2 | TRBV6-5
TGTGCCAGCAGCGTGGGGACAGAACCATACGAGCAGTACTTC | CASSVGTEPYEQYF | - | TRBD1 | TRBJ2-7 | TRBV9